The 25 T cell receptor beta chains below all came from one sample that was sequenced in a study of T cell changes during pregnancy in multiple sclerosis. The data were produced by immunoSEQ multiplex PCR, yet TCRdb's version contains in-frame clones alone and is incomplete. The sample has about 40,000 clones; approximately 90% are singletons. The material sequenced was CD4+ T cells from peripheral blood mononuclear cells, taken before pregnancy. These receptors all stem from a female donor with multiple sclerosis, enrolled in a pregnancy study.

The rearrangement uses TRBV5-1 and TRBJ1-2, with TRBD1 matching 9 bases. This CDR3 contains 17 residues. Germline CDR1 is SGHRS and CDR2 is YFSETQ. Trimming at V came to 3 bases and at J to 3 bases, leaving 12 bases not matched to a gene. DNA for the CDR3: TGCGCCAGCAGCTCCGACCCCGTCCGGGACAGGGACTATGGCTACACCTTC. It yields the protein CASSSDPVRDRDYGYTF.

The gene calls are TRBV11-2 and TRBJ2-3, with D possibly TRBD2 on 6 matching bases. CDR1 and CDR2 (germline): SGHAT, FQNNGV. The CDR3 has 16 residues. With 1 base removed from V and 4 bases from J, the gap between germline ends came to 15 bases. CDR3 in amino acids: CASSLARGLLPDTQYF. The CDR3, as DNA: TGTGCCAGCAGCTTAGCGCGGGGTCTCCTTCCAGATACGCAGTATTTT.

The CDR3 nucleotides read TGTGCCAGCAGCTTGGGGCCGAACACTGAAGCTTTCTTT. Amino acid sequence: CASSLGPNTEAFF. This chain uses TRBV5-8 with TRBJ1-1, with D unclear. Germline V gene sequence: CDR1 SGHTS, CDR2 YDEGEE. The CDR3 sequence is 13 residues long. V lost 0 bases, J lost 1 base, and 4 bases lay in between.

The CDR3, as DNA: TGCGCCAGCAGCTTGGAGACAGGGGAGGATACGCAGTATTTT. Translating gives CASSLETGEDTQYF. V usage is TRBV5-1 and J usage is TRBJ2-3; the match to TRBD1 covers 8 bases. J lost 6 bases, V lost 0 bases, and 3 bases had no gene match. The CDR3 runs to 14 residues. Germline loops: CDR1 SGHRS, CDR2 YFSETQ.

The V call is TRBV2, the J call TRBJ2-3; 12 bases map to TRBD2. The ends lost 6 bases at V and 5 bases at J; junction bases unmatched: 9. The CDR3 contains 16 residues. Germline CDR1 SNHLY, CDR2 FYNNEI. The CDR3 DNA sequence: TGTGCCAGCAGGGTAGGACTAGCGGGGTCGAGAGATACGCAGTATTTT. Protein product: CASRVGLAGSRDTQYF.

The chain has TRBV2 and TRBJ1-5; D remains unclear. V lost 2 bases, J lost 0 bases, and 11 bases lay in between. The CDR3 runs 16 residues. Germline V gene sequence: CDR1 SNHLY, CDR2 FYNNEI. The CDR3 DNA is TGTGCCAGCAGTGAACGTGGAGGCTATAGCAATCAGCCCCAGCATTTT. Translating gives CASSERGGYSNQPQHF. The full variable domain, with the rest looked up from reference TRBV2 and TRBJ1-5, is EPEVTQTPSHQVTQMGQEVILRCVPISNHLYFYWYRQILGQKVEFLVSFYNNEISEKSEIFDDQFSVERPDGSNFTLKIRSTKLEDSAMYFCASSERGGYSNQPQHFGDGTRLSIL.

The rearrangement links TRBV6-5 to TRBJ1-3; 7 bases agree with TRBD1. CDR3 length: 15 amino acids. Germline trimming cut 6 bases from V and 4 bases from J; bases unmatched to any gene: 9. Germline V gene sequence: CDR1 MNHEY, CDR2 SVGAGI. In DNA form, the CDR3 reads TGTGCCAGCAGGGCACAGGGGACAACAGGAAACACCATATATTTT. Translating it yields CASRAQGTTGNTIYF.

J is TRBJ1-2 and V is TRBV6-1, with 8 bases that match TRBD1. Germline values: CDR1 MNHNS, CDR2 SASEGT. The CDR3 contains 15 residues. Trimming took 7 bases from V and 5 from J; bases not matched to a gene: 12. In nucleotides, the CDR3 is TGTGCCAGCATCCCAAGGGGACAGGAGCTTTATGGCTACACCTTC. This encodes CASIPRGQELYGYTF.

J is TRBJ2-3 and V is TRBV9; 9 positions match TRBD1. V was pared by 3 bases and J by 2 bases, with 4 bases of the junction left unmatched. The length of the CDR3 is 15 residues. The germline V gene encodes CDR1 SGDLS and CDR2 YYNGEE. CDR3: CASSGHRGPTDTQYF. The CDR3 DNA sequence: TGTGCCAGCAGCGGGCACAGGGGGCCCACAGATACGCAGTATTTT.

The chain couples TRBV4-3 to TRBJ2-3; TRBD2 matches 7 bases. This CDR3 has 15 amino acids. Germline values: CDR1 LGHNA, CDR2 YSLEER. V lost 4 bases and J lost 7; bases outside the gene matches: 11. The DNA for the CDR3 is TGCGCCAGCAGCCCTTCGAGCGGGGTGGGAAATACGCAGTATTTT. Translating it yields CASSPSSGVGNTQYF.

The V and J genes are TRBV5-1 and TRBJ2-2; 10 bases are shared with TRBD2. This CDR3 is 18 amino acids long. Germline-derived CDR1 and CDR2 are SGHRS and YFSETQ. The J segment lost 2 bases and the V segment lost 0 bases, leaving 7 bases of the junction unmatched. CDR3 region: CASSLGLAGALNTGELFF. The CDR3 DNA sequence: TGCGCCAGCAGCTTGGGCCTAGCGGGGGCCCTAAACACCGGGGAGCTGTTTTTT.

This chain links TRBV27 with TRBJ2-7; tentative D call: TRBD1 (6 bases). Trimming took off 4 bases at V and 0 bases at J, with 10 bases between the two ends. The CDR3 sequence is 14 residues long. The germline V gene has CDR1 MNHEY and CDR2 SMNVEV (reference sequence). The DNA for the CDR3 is TGTGCCAGCAGTTCTAGGGGGAGCTCCTACGAGCAGTACTTC. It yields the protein CASSSRGSSYEQYF.

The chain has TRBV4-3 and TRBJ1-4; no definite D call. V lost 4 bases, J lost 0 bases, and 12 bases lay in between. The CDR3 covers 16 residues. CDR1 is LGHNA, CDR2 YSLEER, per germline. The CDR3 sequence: CASSRELATTNEKLFF. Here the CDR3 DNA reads TGCGCCAGCAGCCGGGAGCTAGCAACAACTAATGAAAAACTGTTTTTT.

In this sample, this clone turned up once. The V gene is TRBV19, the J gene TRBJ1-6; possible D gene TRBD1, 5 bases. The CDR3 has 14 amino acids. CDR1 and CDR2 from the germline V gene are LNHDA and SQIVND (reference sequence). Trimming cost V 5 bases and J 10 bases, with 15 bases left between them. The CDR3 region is CASSYPGRVSPLHF. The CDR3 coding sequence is TGTGCCAGTAGTTACCCTGGCAGGGTATCACCCCTCCACTTT.

DNA for the CDR3: TGTGCCAGCAGCCAGGGGCAGAACACTGAAGCTTTCTTT. Its translation: CASSQGQNTEAFF. The V and J genes are TRBV7-3 and TRBJ1-1; D possibly corresponds to TRBD1 (6 bases). The V end was cut by 5 bases, the J end by 1 base, with 8 bases between. CDR1 and CDR2 from the germline V gene are SGHTA and FQGTGA. The CDR3 sequence is 13 residues long.

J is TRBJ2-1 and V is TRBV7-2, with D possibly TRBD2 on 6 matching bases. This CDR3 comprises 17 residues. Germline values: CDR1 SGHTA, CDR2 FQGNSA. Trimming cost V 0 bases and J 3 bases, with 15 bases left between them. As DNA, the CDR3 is TGTGCCAGCAGCTTAGCCGGCGGGGTACCCGACTACAATGAGCAGTTCTTC. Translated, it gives CASSLAGGVPDYNEQFF.

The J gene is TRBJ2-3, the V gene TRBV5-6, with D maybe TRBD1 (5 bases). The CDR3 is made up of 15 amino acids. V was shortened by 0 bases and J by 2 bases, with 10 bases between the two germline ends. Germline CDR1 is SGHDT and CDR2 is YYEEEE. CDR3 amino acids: CASSLADSFTDTQYF. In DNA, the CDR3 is TGTGCCAGCAGCTTGGCCGACAGCTTCACAGATACGCAGTATTTT.

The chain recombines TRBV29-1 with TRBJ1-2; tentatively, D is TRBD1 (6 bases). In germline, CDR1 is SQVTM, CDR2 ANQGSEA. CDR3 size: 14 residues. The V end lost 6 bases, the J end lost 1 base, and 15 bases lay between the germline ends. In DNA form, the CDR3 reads TGCAGCGTAGCTACGTACAGGGATAACTATGGCTACACCTTC. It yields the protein CSVATYRDNYGYTF.

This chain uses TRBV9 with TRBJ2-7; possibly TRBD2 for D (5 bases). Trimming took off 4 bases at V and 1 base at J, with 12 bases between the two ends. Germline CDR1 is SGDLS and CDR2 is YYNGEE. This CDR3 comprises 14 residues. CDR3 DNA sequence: TGTGCCAGCAGCTTCCGGGGTTCGTCCTACGAGCAGTACTTC. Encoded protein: CASSFRGSSYEQYF.

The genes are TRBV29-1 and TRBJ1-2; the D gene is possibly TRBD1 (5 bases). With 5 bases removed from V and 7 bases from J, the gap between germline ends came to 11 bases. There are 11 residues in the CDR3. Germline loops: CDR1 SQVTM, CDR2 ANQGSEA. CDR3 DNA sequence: TGCAGCGTTCTAGGGGATGGTGGCTACACCTTC. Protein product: CSVLGDGGYTF.

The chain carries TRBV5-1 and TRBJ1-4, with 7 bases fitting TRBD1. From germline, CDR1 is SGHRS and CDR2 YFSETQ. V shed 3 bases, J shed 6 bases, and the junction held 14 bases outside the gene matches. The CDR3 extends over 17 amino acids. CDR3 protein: CASSSVPPQGEYEKLFF. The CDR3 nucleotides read TGCGCCAGCAGCTCCGTACCCCCCCAGGGGGAGTATGAAAAACTGTTTTTT.

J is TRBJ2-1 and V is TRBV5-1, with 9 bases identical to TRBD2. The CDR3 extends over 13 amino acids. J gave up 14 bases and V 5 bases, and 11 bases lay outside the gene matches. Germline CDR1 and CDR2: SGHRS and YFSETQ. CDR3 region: CASRPMGGGEKFF. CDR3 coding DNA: TGCGCCAGCAGACCGATGGGCGGGGGGGAAAAGTTCTTC.

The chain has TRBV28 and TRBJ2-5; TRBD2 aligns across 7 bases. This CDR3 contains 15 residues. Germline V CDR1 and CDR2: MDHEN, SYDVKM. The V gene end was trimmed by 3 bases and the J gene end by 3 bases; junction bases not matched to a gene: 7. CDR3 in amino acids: CASSFPGGGEETQYF. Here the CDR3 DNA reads TGTGCCAGCAGTTTTCCGGGGGGTGGCGAAGAGACCCAGTACTTC.

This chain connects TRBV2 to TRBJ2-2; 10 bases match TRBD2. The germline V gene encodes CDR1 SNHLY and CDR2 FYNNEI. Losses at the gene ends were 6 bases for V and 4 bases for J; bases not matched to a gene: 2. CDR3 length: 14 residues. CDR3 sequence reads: CASRLAGSTGELFF. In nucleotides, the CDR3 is TGTGCCAGCAGACTAGCGGGGAGCACCGGGGAGCTGTTTTTT. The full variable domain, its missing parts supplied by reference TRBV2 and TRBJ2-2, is EPEVTQTPSHQVTQMGQEVILRCVPISNHLYFYWYRQILGQKVEFLVSFYNNEISEKSEIFDDQFSVERPDGSNFTLKIRSTKLEDSAMYFCASRLAGSTGELFFGEGSRLTVL.

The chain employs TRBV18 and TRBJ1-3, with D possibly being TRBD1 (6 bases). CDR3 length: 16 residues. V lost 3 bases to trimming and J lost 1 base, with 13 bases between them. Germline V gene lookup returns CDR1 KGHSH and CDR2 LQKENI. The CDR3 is CASSPNRVYSGNTIYF. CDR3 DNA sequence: TGTGCCAGCTCACCCAACAGGGTATATTCTGGAAACACCATATATTTT. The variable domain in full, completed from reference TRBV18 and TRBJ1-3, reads NAGVMQNPRHLVRRRGQEARLRCSPMKGHSHVYWYRQLPEEGLKFMVYLQKENIIDESGMPKERFSAEFPKEGPSILRIQQVVRGDSAAYFCASSPNRVYSGNTIYFGEGSWLTVV.